This T cell receptor beta chain was identified during a study of cytomegalovirus exposure and HLA in healthy donors. Findings of the study overall: Previously analyzed data showed that most TCR beta V segments were productive at a frequency of about 87% or about 30%.

The CDR3 runs to 12 residues. Germline V gives CDR1 SEHNR, CDR2 FQNEAQ (reference sequence). The PCR ran on 60 Vbeta and 13 Jbeta primers. The data were produced by immunoSEQ multiplex PCR, yet TCRdb's version contains in-frame clones alone and is incomplete. The sample includes 80,000 or so clones, around four fifths of them seen just once. This clone was observed a handful of times. Its antigen remains unknown. One end of the junction is discordant with germline, which a read error may explain. The chain employs TRBV7-9 and TRBJ2-7, with D possibly matching TRBD2 (5 bases). Sample: PBMCs. The source of this sequence is a middle-aged man in good health and CMV-seropositive. The DNA of the CDR3 is TGTTCCAGCAGCCGCGGGTCCTGGGAGCAGTACTTC. Translating it yields CSSSRGSWEQYF.